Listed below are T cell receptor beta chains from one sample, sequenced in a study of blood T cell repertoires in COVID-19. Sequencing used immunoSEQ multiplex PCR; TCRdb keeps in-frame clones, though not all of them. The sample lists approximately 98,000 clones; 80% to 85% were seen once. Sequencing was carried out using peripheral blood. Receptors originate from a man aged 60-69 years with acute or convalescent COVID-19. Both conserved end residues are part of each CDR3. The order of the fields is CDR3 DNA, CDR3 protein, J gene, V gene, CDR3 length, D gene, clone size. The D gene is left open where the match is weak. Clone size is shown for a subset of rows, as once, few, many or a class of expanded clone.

TGTGCCAGCAGTGATGGGGAGACCGGCGGGGAGCTGTTTTTT	CASSDGETGGELFF	TRBJ2-2	TRBV6-4	14	.	.
TGTGCCAGCAGTCCGGACAGGGTAGGCACAGATACGCAGTATTTT	CASSPDRVGTDTQYF	TRBJ2-3	TRBV6-5	15	TRBD1	.
TGTGCCAGCAGTAGCCGGGACGGACAGAATCAGCCCCAGCATTTT	CASSSRDGQNQPQHF	TRBJ1-5	TRBV6-5	15	.	.
TGTGCCAGCAGTGAACGTGGAGGGGATGGGGAGCAGTACTTC	CASSERGGDGEQYF	TRBJ2-7	TRBV6-1	14	.	.
TGTGCCAGCTCACCCGACAGGAATAATGAAAAACTGTTTTTT	CASSPDRNNEKLFF	TRBJ1-4	TRBV18	14	.	once
TGTGCCAGCAGCCAGTTTTTTAGCGGGGGGGGGACCCAGTACTTC	CASSQFFSGGGTQYF	TRBJ2-5	TRBV4-2	15	TRBD2	.
TGTGCCAGCAGCTTAGTAGGCGGAGCTAGGGAAGCTTTCTTT	CASSLVGGAREAFF	TRBJ1-1	TRBV7-8	14	.	.
TGTGCCAGCTCACCGACACAGGGGGGAACCTATGGCTACACCTTC	CASSPTQGGTYGYTF	TRBJ1-2	TRBV18	15	TRBD1	.
TGTGCCAGCAGCTTAGCTGGACAGAATAACTATGGCTACACCTTC	CASSLAGQNNYGYTF	TRBJ1-2	TRBV7-9	15	.	.
TGTGCCAGCTCACCATCGACAGGACCCGATACGCAGTATTTT	CASSPSTGPDTQYF	TRBJ2-3	TRBV18	14	.	once
TGCGCCAGCAGCTTTACTAGCGGGGGTGTGAGCTCCTACAATGAGCAGTTCTTC	CASSFTSGGVSSYNEQFF	TRBJ2-1	TRBV5-1	18	TRBD2	.
TGTGCCATCGGACAGGGTCCAGTCTATGGCTACACCTTC	CAIGQGPVYGYTF	TRBJ1-2	TRBV10-3	13	TRBD1	.
TGCAGCGTTTGGACTTCTACTATGTTGAACACCGGGGAGCTGTTTTTT	CSVWTSTMLNTGELFF	TRBJ2-2	TRBV29-1	16	.	.
TGCGCCAGCAGCCGAACAGGACAGGCAATGGGCGAAAAACTGTTTTTT	CASSRTGQAMGEKLFF	TRBJ1-4	TRBV4-1	16	TRBD1	.